A selection of T cell receptor beta chains follows, all from one sample in a study of identical twins. TCRdb re-called the 5' RACE reads with MiXCR, one entry per CDR3 protein. This sample has 420,000 or so distinct CDR3 sequences, with 15% to 20% found just once. Source material: naive T cells sorted from blood. The receptors were gathered from a man aged 50 or older in good health. CDR3s include the opening cysteine and the closing phenylalanine or tryptophan. The order of the fields is CDR3 protein, CDR3 DNA, V gene, clone size, D gene, J gene. D genes are given only for firm matches. Clone sizes are given selectively: once, few, many, or a class where the clone is expanded.

CDR3: CSVERGQGGNEQFF; DNA: TGCAGCGTTGAAAGGGGACAGGGGGGCAATGAGCAGTTCTTC; V: TRBV29-1; size: many; D: TRBD1; J: TRBJ2-1
CDR3: CSARLTSGVYNEQFF; DNA: TGCAGTGCTCGACTCACTAGCGGGGTCTACAATGAGCAGTTCTTC; V: TRBV20-1; size: few; D: TRBD2; J: TRBJ2-1
CDR3: CASSPGAGYYGYTF; DNA: TGTGCCAGCAGTCCGGGCGCCGGCTACTATGGCTACACCTTC; V: TRBV25-1; size: many; D: -; J: TRBJ1-2
CDR3: CASTQLRAYTDTQYF; DNA: TGTGCCAGCACCCAGCTCAGGGCCTACACAGATACGCAGTATTTT; V: TRBV7-8; size: -; D: -; J: TRBJ2-3
CDR3: CASSTGFPETQYF; DNA: TGTGCCAGCAGCACCGGGTTTCCGGAGACCCAGTACTTC; V: TRBV21-1; size: -; D: -; J: TRBJ2-5
CDR3: CASSNRQGGRHEQYF; DNA: TGCGCCAGCAGCAACCGACAGGGGGGTCGCCACGAGCAGTACTTC; V: TRBV5-1; size: -; D: TRBD1; J: TRBJ2-7
CDR3: CSARGQFNSPLHF; DNA: TGCAGTGCTAGGGGACAGTTTAATTCACCCCTCCACTTT; V: TRBV20-1; size: -; D: TRBD1; J: TRBJ1-6
CDR3: CASSQVRDLMRPQHF; DNA: TGCGCCAGCAGCCAGGTCCGGGACCTAATGCGTCCCCAGCATTTT; V: TRBV4-1; size: many; D: -; J: TRBJ1-5
CDR3: CSAREGAGTSARGGYYEQYF; DNA: TGCAGTGCTAGAGAGGGAGCCGGGACTAGCGCACGAGGTGGCTACTACGAGCAGTACTTC; V: TRBV20-1; size: -; D: TRBD2; J: TRBJ2-7
CDR3: CASSPQGDRPTSSTDTQYF; DNA: TGTGCCAGCAGCCCCCAAGGGGACAGACCAACCTCTAGCACAGATACGCAGTATTTT; V: TRBV13; size: many; D: TRBD1; J: TRBJ2-3
CDR3: CSVAPGLRKKTQYF; DNA: TGCAGCGTTGCGCCGGGACTGAGGAAGAAGACCCAGTACTTC; V: TRBV29-1; size: -; D: -; J: TRBJ2-5
CDR3: CSAHRRGGYTF; DNA: TGCAGTGCCCATCGCCGGGGGGGCTACACCTTC; V: TRBV20-1; size: many; D: -; J: TRBJ1-2
CDR3: CASSLTSGGATTYEQYF; DNA: TGCGCCAGCAGCCTGACTAGCGGGGGGGCTACTACCTACGAGCAGTACTTC; V: TRBV4-3; size: many; D: TRBD2; J: TRBJ2-7
CDR3: CASSLGSGDADTQYF; DNA: TGTGCCAGCAGCTTAGGTTCCGGGGATGCAGATACGCAGTATTTT; V: TRBV7-8; size: -; D: -; J: TRBJ2-3
CDR3: CASSADRVEAFF; DNA: TGCGCCAGCAGCGCCGACAGGGTTGAAGCTTTCTTT; V: TRBV5-1; size: -; D: TRBD1; J: TRBJ1-1
CDR3: CASSLMGGDEKLFF; DNA: TGTGCCAGCAGCTTAATGGGAGGGGATGAAAAACTGTTTTTT; V: TRBV7-6; size: few; D: -; J: TRBJ1-4
CDR3: CASSYSRGWGTEAFF; DNA: TGTGCCAGCAGTTACTCGAGGGGGTGGGGCACTGAAGCTTTCTTT; V: TRBV6-5; size: many; D: -; J: TRBJ1-1
CDR3: CASSHGTADYEQYF; DNA: TGTGCCAGCAGCCACGGGACTGCCGACTACGAGCAGTACTTC; V: TRBV12-3/TRBV12-4; size: few; D: -; J: TRBJ2-7
CDR3: CASSHQGPGNHPYGYTF; DNA: TGCGCCAGCAGCCACCAGGGACCGGGAAATCACCCTTATGGCTACACCTTC; V: TRBV5-1; size: few; D: -; J: TRBJ1-2
CDR3: CASSLFLDRQFF; DNA: TGTGCCAGCAGCTTATTTCTAGACCGGCAGTTCTTC; V: TRBV7-2; size: -; D: -; J: TRBJ2-1
CDR3: CASSVEALTGELFF; DNA: TGTGCCAGCAGCGTAGAGGCCCTTACCGGGGAGCTGTTTTTT; V: TRBV9; size: once; D: -; J: TRBJ2-2
CDR3: CSVERHPGGETQYF; DNA: TGCAGCGTTGAGCGTCACCCGGGAGGAGAGACCCAGTACTTC; V: TRBV29-1; size: many; D: TRBD2; J: TRBJ2-5
CDR3: CASSLRAASGANVLTF; DNA: TGTGCCAGCAGTTTACGGGCAGCCTCTGGGGCCAACGTCCTGACTTTC; V: TRBV12-3/TRBV12-4; size: few; D: -; J: TRBJ2-6
CDR3: CSVERLAGQETQYF; DNA: TGCAGCGTTGAACGCCTAGCGGGACAAGAGACCCAGTACTTC; V: TRBV29-1; size: many; D: TRBD2; J: TRBJ2-5
CDR3: CASSSGQGNYGYTF; DNA: TGCGCCAGCAGCTCTGGACAGGGAAACTATGGCTACACCTTC; V: TRBV5-1; size: few; D: TRBD1; J: TRBJ1-2
CDR3: CSARPGVNTEAFF; DNA: TGCAGTGCTCGCCCGGGGGTGAACACTGAAGCTTTCTTT; V: TRBV20-1; size: few; D: -; J: TRBJ1-1
CDR3: CASSLSWKYQETQYF; DNA: TGTGCCAGCAGCTTGAGCTGGAAGTACCAAGAGACCCAGTACTTC; V: TRBV7-2; size: few; D: -; J: TRBJ2-5
CDR3: CSARDVRAYEQYF; DNA: TGCAGTGCTAGAGATGTCCGGGCCTACGAGCAGTACTTC; V: TRBV20-1; size: -; D: -; J: TRBJ2-7
CDR3: CASSLREATKYF; DNA: TGTGCCAGCAGCTTGCGGGAGGCTACAAAGTACTTC; V: TRBV7-2; size: few; D: TRBD2; J: TRBJ2-5
CDR3: CSAPGLAVSTDTQYF; DNA: TGCAGTGCTCCCGGACTAGCGGTTAGCACAGATACGCAGTATTTT; V: TRBV20-1; size: many; D: TRBD2; J: TRBJ2-3
CDR3: CASSQDLGREKLFF; DNA: TGTGCCAGCAGCCAAGATCTTGGTCGAGAAAAACTGTTTTTT; V: TRBV4-2; size: -; D: -; J: TRBJ1-4
CDR3: CASSSGTRIYEQYF; DNA: TGTGCCAGCAGTTCCGGGACTAGAATCTACGAGCAGTACTTC; V: TRBV5-6; size: many; D: TRBD2; J: TRBJ2-7
CDR3: CASSLVPGGTDTQYF; DNA: TGCGCCAGCAGCTTGGTCCCAGGGGGCACAGATACGCAGTATTTT; V: TRBV5-1; size: many; D: -; J: TRBJ2-3
CDR3: CAISEASSGRNEQYF; DNA: TGTGCCATAAGTGAAGCGTCCAGCGGGAGAAACGAGCAGTACTTC; V: TRBV10-3; size: many; D: TRBD2; J: TRBJ2-7
CDR3: CASSQDLRISYNEQFF; DNA: TGTGCCAGCAGCCAAGATTTGCGGATTTCCTACAATGAGCAGTTCTTC; V: TRBV3-1; size: many; D: -; J: TRBJ2-1
CDR3: CSARDFPASSTDTQYF; DNA: TGCAGTGCTAGAGATTTCCCAGCGTCTAGCACAGATACGCAGTATTTT; V: TRBV20-1; size: -; D: -; J: TRBJ2-3
CDR3: CSARGRGAGQPQHF; DNA: TGCAGTGCTAGAGGCAGGGGAGCGGGTCAGCCCCAGCATTTT; V: TRBV20-1; size: -; D: -; J: TRBJ1-5
CDR3: CSVVVLSSYNEQFF; DNA: TGCAGCGTTGTTGTCCTGAGCTCCTACAATGAGCAGTTCTTC; V: TRBV29-1; size: few; D: -; J: TRBJ2-1
CDR3: CSAVLGVNEQFF; DNA: TGCAGTGCCGTGCTGGGAGTCAATGAGCAGTTCTTC; V: TRBV20-1; size: many; D: -; J: TRBJ2-1
CDR3: CSGLTGREQYF; DNA: TGCAGCGGTTTGACGGGTCGCGAGCAGTACTTC; V: TRBV29-1; size: -; D: -; J: TRBJ2-7
CDR3: CASSATSGVYQETQYF; DNA: TGTGCCAGCAGCGCAACTAGCGGGGTGTACCAAGAGACCCAGTACTTC; V: TRBV9; size: few; D: TRBD2; J: TRBJ2-5
CDR3: CSVERDRGLGSGNTIYF; DNA: TGCAGCGTTGAGCGGGACAGGGGTTTGGGCTCTGGAAACACCATATATTTT; V: TRBV29-1; size: many; D: TRBD1; J: TRBJ1-3
CDR3: CATSRDTGYEQFF; DNA: TGTGCCACCAGCAGAGACACAGGGTATGAGCAGTTCTTC; V: TRBV15; size: -; D: -; J: TRBJ2-1
CDR3: CASSPPGRNYGYTF; DNA: TGTGCCAGCTCACCACCGGGGCGGAACTATGGCTACACCTTC; V: TRBV18; size: -; D: -; J: TRBJ1-2
CDR3: CASSLDRETYEQYF; DNA: TGTGCCAGCAGCTTAGACAGGGAAACCTACGAGCAGTACTTC; V: TRBV7-8; size: few; D: -; J: TRBJ2-7
CDR3: CASSQRPTGRGEQYF; DNA: TGCGCCAGCAGCCAACGCCCGACAGGGAGAGGCGAGCAGTACTTC; V: TRBV4-3; size: many; D: TRBD1; J: TRBJ2-7
CDR3: CSAGHGADTQYF; DNA: TGCAGTGCTGGGCACGGGGCAGATACGCAGTATTTT; V: TRBV20-1; size: many; D: -; J: TRBJ2-3
CDR3: CASSPGLLHSGANVLTF; DNA: TGTGCCAGCAGTCCCGGGCTACTCCACTCTGGGGCCAACGTCCTGACTTTC; V: TRBV12-3/TRBV12-4; size: -; D: -; J: TRBJ2-6
CDR3: CASSLHRDREIFGANVLTF; DNA: TGTGCCAGCAGTTTGCACCGGGACAGGGAAATATTTGGGGCCAACGTCCTGACTTTC; V: TRBV6-2/TRBV6-3; size: -; D: TRBD1; J: TRBJ2-6
CDR3: CASSYGGVPYEQYF; DNA: TGTGCCAGCAGTTACGGCGGGGTTCCCTACGAGCAGTACTTC; V: TRBV6-5; size: many; D: -; J: TRBJ2-7
CDR3: CASSPGSGDYEQYF; DNA: TGTGCCAGCAGCCCAGGTTCCGGGGACTACGAGCAGTACTTC; V: TRBV6-1; size: many; D: -; J: TRBJ2-7
CDR3: CASSVGGNNEKLFF; DNA: TGTGCCAGCAGCGTAGGAGGAAATAATGAAAAACTGTTTTTT; V: TRBV9; size: -; D: -; J: TRBJ1-4
CDR3: CASSQVSDNYGYTF; DNA: TGCGCCAGCAGCCAAGTTTCAGATAACTATGGCTACACCTTC; V: TRBV4-1; size: few; D: -; J: TRBJ1-2
CDR3: CSILKAQGGNSPLHF; DNA: TGCAGTATTTTGAAGGCGCAGGGGGGGAATTCACCCCTCCACTTT; V: TRBV20-1; size: -; D: TRBD1; J: TRBJ1-6
CDR3: CASSLASWLGVRNEQFF; DNA: TGTGCCAGCAGCTTAGCCTCTTGGCTAGGGGTTAGGAATGAGCAGTTCTTC; V: TRBV7-9; size: -; D: -; J: TRBJ2-1